This TCR beta chain was identified during a study of cytomegalovirus exposure and HLA in healthy donors. V lost 0 bases, J lost 4 bases, and 3 bases stayed unmatched. Per germline, CDR1 SGDLS and CDR2 YYNGEE. This CDR3 comprises 16 residues. 60 Vbeta and 13 Jbeta primers were used in PCR. Measured with immunoSEQ multiplex PCR; TCRdb has only the in-frame clones, and not every one. The table records around 200,000 clones, about 69% of them present only once. The sequenced sample consisted of PBMCs. The sequence derives from a male donor in good health and CMV-seronegative. V is TRBV9 and J is TRBJ2-1; 11 positions agree with TRBD1. The CDR3 region is CASSVDGTGGYNEQFF. CDR3 DNA sequence: TGTGCCAGCAGCGTAGATGGGACAGGGGGTTACAATGAGCAGTTCTTC.